A single sample is the source of the 16 T cell receptor beta chains below, sequenced in a study of cytomegalovirus exposure and HLA in healthy donors. Sequencing used immunoSEQ multiplex PCR; TCRdb keeps in-frame clones, though not all of them. The table has about 220,000 clones, around four fifths seen once. Material for sequencing was PBMCs. The receptors shown here come from a woman in her thirties in good health and CMV-seropositive.

This rearrangement joins TRBV6-1 to TRBJ1-4, with D possibly TRBD1 on 5 matching bases. Deletions cut 3 bases from V and 5 bases from J, with 10 bases between. The CDR3 has 14 residues. CDR1 and CDR2 (germline): MNHNS, SASEGT. CDR3 amino acids: CASSDRAPNEKLFF. The CDR3 DNA is TGTGCCAGCAGTGACAGGGCCCCGAATGAAAAACTGTTTTTT.

This clone was found a few times. The CDR3 sequence is CASSYGQAAQYF. The CDR3 DNA reads as TGTGCCAGCAGCTACGGACAGGCCGCCCAGTACTTC. The chain carries TRBV11-3 and TRBJ2-5, with 7 bases that match TRBD1. Trimming at V came to 4 bases and at J to 9 bases, leaving 5 bases not matched to a gene. The germline gives CDR1 SGHNT, CDR2 YENEEA. The CDR3 runs 12 residues.

The gene calls are TRBV29-1 and TRBJ1-5; possible D gene TRBD1, 6 bases. CDR3 length equals 13 residues. Trimming took off 6 bases at V and 8 bases at J, with 17 bases between the two ends. CDR1 is SQVTM, CDR2 ANQGSEA, per germline. Written as DNA, the CDR3 is TGCAGCGTCGGCGGCAGGGGCATGGAGCCCCAGCATTTT. This gives the protein CSVGGRGMEPQHF.

This chain uses TRBV20-1 with TRBJ2-3; maybe TRBD2 (5 bases). V shed 6 bases and J shed 10 bases, with 11 bases lying between them. There are 10 residues in the CDR3. From germline, CDR1 is DFQATT and CDR2 SNEGSKA (reference sequence). The CDR3 nucleotides read TGCAGTGCCCCTTGGCGGGCGCAGTATTTT. The encoded protein is CSAPWRAQYF.

This chain links TRBV6-1 with TRBJ2-7, with 9 bases that match TRBD1. This CDR3 is 13 amino acids long. Germline CDR1 is MNHNS and CDR2 is SASEGT. The junction had 0 bases not matched to a gene; V was cut back by 6 bases and J by 0 bases. DNA for the CDR3: TGTGCCAGCAGGACAGGGGGCTCCTACGAGCAGTACTTC. Its translation: CASRTGGSYEQYF.

The rearrangement uses TRBV2 and TRBJ2-1, with 11 nucleotides matching TRBD2. The germline CDR1 and CDR2 sequences are SNHLY and FYNNEI. V dropped 8 bases and J dropped 6; count of bases not matched to a gene: 6. There are 14 residues in the CDR3. In nucleotides, the CDR3 is TGTGCCAGCCGCCTAGCGGGAGGAACCAATGAGCAGTTCTTC. Its protein product is CASRLAGGTNEQFF.

This rearrangement joins TRBV5-1 to TRBJ2-1, with 11 bases lining up with TRBD1. The germline V gene has CDR1 SGHRS and CDR2 YFSETQ. Unmatched junction bases numbered 3, after V lost 4 bases and J lost 0 bases. The CDR3 sequence is 16 residues long. The CDR3 DNA sequence: TGCGCCAGCAGCGGACAGGGGGCGAGCTCCTACAATGAGCAGTTCTTC. Protein product: CASSGQGASSYNEQFF.

The chain employs TRBV7-6 and TRBJ2-3; 10 nucleotides agree with TRBD2. The CDR3 spans 16 residues. Germline V gene sequence: CDR1 SGHVS, CDR2 FNYEAQ. The J segment lost 2 bases and the V segment lost 5 bases, leaving 7 bases of the junction unmatched. The CDR3 region is CASSRGTSELTDTQYF. The CDR3 DNA follows: TGTGCCAGCAGCCGGGGGACTAGCGAACTCACAGATACGCAGTATTTT.

The chain carries TRBV11-2 and TRBJ2-1, with a tentative D call TRBD1 (6 bases). The germline CDR1 and CDR2 sequences are SGHAT and FQNNGV. The length of the CDR3 is 13 residues. With 5 bases removed from V and 7 bases from J, the gap between germline ends came to 12 bases. The CDR3: CASSPRQVNEQFF. The CDR3 nucleotides read TGTGCCAGCAGCCCGAGACAGGTTAATGAGCAGTTCTTC.

This clone was detected only a few times. The chain joins TRBV2 to TRBJ2-2, with D perhaps matching TRBD1 (6 bases). The germline V gene encodes CDR1 SNHLY and CDR2 FYNNEI. The V end lost 8 bases, the J end lost 4 bases, and 11 bases lay between the germline ends. The CDR3 has 13 residues. The CDR3 DNA reads as TGTGCCAGCCTTACAGGGAGCACCGGGGAGCTGTTTTTT. It encodes CASLTGSTGELFF.

The chain carries TRBV6-4 and TRBJ2-3; 11 nucleotides agree with TRBD2. V was pared by 5 bases and J by 0 bases, with 4 bases of the junction left unmatched. From germline, CDR1 is MRHNA and CDR2 SNTAGT. This CDR3 comprises 16 residues. CDR3 sequence: CASSPTSGSSTDTQYF. The CDR3 region has the DNA TGTGCCAGCAGTCCTACTAGCGGGAGTAGCACAGATACGCAGTATTTT.

This chain connects TRBV6-1 to TRBJ1-2; a possible D gene is TRBD1 (5 bases). The CDR3 sequence is 14 residues long. V was cut by 3 bases and J by 4 bases, with 12 bases left in between. Germline-derived CDR1 and CDR2 are MNHNS and SASEGT. This chain's CDR3 is CASSEVRAGYGYTF. CDR3 bases: TGTGCCAGCAGTGAGGTCAGGGCAGGCTATGGCTACACCTTC.

This chain links TRBV7-9 with TRBJ1-2; TRBD1 matches 8 bases. Germline V gene data show CDR1 as SEHNR and CDR2 as FQNEAQ (reference sequence). V shed 5 bases and J 8 bases; nucleotides not matched to a gene: 7. This CDR3 is built from 13 residues. DNA of the CDR3: TGTGCCAGCAGCCAGGGGACAGGTGAAGGCTACACCTTC. It codes for CASSQGTGEGYTF.

The DNA of the CDR3 is TGTGCCGGTTCGTGGGGAAACAATCAGCCCCAGCATTTT. Translation: CAGSWGNNQPQHF. This chain joins TRBV6-1 and TRBJ1-5, with D uncertain. The CDR3 length is 13 residues. Germline V lookup: CDR1 MNHNS, CDR2 SASEGT. Trimming took 11 bases from V and 3 from J, leaving 14 bases between them.

The chain combines TRBV18 with TRBJ2-7; D might be TRBD2 (5 bases). Germline values: CDR1 KGHSH, CDR2 LQKENI. There are 13 residues in the CDR3. Trimming took off 3 bases at V and 2 bases at J, with 8 bases between the two ends. CDR3 in DNA: TGTGCCAGCTCACCTCCCGGGACCTACGAGCAGTACTTC. Protein: CASSPPGTYEQYF.

The V gene is TRBV13, the J gene TRBJ1-1; D not certain. Per germline, CDR1 PRHDT and CDR2 FYEKMQ (reference sequence). The CDR3 contains 12 residues. Trimming removed 1 base from V and 7 bases from J, with 7 bases in between. CDR3 region: CASSLADDEAFF. CDR3 bases: TGTGCCAGCAGCTTAGCCGACGATGAAGCTTTCTTT.